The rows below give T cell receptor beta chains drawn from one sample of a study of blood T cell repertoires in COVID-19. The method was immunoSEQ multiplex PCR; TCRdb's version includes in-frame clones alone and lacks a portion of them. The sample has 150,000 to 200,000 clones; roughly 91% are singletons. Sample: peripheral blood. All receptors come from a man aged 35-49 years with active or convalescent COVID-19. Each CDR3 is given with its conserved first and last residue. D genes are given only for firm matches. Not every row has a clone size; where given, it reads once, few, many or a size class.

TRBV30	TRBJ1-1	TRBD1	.	TGTGCCTGGAGTGTACACGGTGGACAGGGGAAAGCTTTCTTT	CAWSVHGGQGKAFF
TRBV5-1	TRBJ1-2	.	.	TGCGCCAGCAGCACCGGACAGCCTTCTCTTGCCTATGGCTACACCTTC	CASSTGQPSLAYGYTF
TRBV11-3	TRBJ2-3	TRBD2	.	TGTGCCAGCAGCTTCCGACTAGCGGGGACCACAGATACGCAGTATTTT	CASSFRLAGTTDTQYF
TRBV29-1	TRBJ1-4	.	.	TGCAGCGTCAAAGATCCAGTTGCAACTAATGAAAAACTGTTTTTT	CSVKDPVATNEKLFF
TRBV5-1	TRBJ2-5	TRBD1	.	TGCGCCAGCAGCACCGGATACAGGGGGACCCAAGAGACCCAGTACTTC	CASSTGYRGTQETQYF
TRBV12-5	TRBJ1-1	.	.	TGTGCTAGTGGTTCACCGGGACTGACAAACACTGAAGCTTTCTTT	CASGSPGLTNTEAFF
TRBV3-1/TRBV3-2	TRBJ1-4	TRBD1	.	TGTGCCAGCAGCCATAACAGGGGATCTAATGAAAAACTGTTTTTT	CASSHNRGSNEKLFF
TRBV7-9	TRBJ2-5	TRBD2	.	TGTGCCAGCAGCTTAGGTCCAGCGGGGACCCAAGAGACCCAGTACTTC	CASSLGPAGTQETQYF
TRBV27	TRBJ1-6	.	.	TGTGCCAGCAGTTTTTCCTTGGGGCCAAATTCACCCCTCCACTTT	CASSFSLGPNSPLHF
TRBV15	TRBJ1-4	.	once	TGTGCCACCAGCAGAGACCTTGGGACTTCTCTTTTT	CATSRDLGTSLF
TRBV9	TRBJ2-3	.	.	TGTGCCAGCAGCGTAGGGCTGGCCCAAAGCACAGATACGCAGTATTTT	CASSVGLAQSTDTQYF
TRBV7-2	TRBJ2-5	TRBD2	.	TGTGCCAGCACCACGGGGAGGGGAGAGACCCAGTACTTC	CASTTGRGETQYF
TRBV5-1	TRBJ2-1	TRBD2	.	TGCGCCAGCAGCTTGGAGGGACTAGCGATTAACAATGAGCAGTTCTTC	CASSLEGLAINNEQFF
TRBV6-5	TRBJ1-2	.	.	TGTGCCAGCAGTTACTCGGTGACAACGTTCGGCTACACCTTC	CASSYSVTTFGYTF
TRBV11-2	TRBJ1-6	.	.	TGTGCCACGGTTGGGAGCCCCAATTCACCCCTCCACTTT	CATVGSPNSPLHF
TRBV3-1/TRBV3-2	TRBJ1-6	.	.	TGTGCCAGCAGCTTTCGACAGATTAATTCACCCCTCCACTTT	CASSFRQINSPLHF
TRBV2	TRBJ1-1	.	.	TGTGCCAGCAGACCCACACGCGCAGGGCAACGCACTGAAGCTTTCTTT	CASRPTRAGQRTEAFF
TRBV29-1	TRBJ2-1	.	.	TGCAGCGTTGAAGGGCTCCCAAGCTCCTACAATGAGCAGTTCTTC	CSVEGLPSSYNEQFF
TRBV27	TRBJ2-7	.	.	TGTGCCAGTACCTCCAGGGTCTCCTACGAGCAGTACTTC	CASTSRVSYEQYF
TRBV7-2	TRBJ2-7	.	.	TGTGCCAGCAGCTTTAGCAGTCACGAGCAGTACTTC	CASSFSSHEQYF
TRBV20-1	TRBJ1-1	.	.	TGCAGTGCTAGTAGGCGGGAGGGCACTGAAGCTTTCTTT	CSASRREGTEAFF
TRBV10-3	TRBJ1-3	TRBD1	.	TGTGCCATCAGCCCGGGACAGGCGGACTCTGGAAACACCATATATTTT	CAISPGQADSGNTIYF
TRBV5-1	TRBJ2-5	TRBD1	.	TGCGCCAGCAGCCCGGGACAGTTCCAAGAGACCCAGTACTTC	CASSPGQFQETQYF
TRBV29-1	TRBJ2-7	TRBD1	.	TGCAGCGTTGCCGGGGACAGGGCAAACGGGCCCCAGTACTTC	CSVAGDRANGPQYF
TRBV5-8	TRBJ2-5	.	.	TGTGCCAGCAGCCCCGGGACTCTCGGGGAGACCCAGTACTTC	CASSPGTLGETQYF
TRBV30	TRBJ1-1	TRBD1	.	TGTGCCTGGAGTACCAAGACTAGGACAGGGAAAACTTTCTTT	CAWSTKTRTGKTFF
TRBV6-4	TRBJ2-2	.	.	TGTGCCAGCAGTGACGTGGGTAGCGCGAACACCGGGGAGCTGTTTTTT	CASSDVGSANTGELFF
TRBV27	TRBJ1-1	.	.	TGTGCCAGCAGTTTTCGGGGGAACACTGAAGCTTTCTTT	CASSFRGNTEAFF
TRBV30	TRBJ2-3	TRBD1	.	TGTGCCTGGGTTACCGGGACAGGGGGCGAGATAGATACGCAGTATTTT	CAWVTGTGGEIDTQYF
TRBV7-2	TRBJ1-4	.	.	TGTGCCAGCAGTCTAGCGTCTGGAGAAAATGAAAAACTGTTTTTT	CASSLASGENEKLFF
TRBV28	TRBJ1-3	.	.	TGTGCCAGCAGTTTATTGGGGGGCTCTGGAAACACCATATATTTT	CASSLLGGSGNTIYF
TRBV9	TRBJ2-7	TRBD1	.	TGTGCCAGCAGCGTAGACCAGGGGGCGGTCGAGCAGTACTTC	CASSVDQGAVEQYF
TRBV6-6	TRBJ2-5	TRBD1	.	TGTGCCAGCAGCCAGGGGGACCGGGAGACCCAGTACTTC	CASSQGDRETQYF
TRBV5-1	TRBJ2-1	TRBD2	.	TGCGCCAGCAGCTTGGATTCCGCCGGACTAGCGGGAGCCGATGAGCAGTTCTTC	CASSLDSAGLAGADEQFF
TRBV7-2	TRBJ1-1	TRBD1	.	TGTGCCAGCAGCTTACAGGGGGCCAACACTGAAGCTTTCTTT	CASSLQGANTEAFF
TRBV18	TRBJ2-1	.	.	TGTGCCAGCTCATCCACTACTAACTCTTGGAACAATGAGCAGTTCTTC	CASSSTTNSWNNEQFF
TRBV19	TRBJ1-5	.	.	TGTGCCAGTAGTATAGCCACTCTTAATCAGCCCCAGCATTTT	CASSIATLNQPQHF
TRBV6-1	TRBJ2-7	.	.	TGTGCCAGCAGTGAGACGGGGTCCTACGAGCAGTACTTC	CASSETGSYEQYF
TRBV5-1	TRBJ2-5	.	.	TGCGCCAGCTCGGAGCCTCAAGAGACCCAGTACTTC	CASSEPQETQYF
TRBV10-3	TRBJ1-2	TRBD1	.	TGTGCCATCAGTGACGGTGCAGGGGGAACCTATGGCTACACCTTC	CAISDGAGGTYGYTF
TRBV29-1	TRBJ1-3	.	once	TGCAGCGTTGACCACAGACCTGGAAACACCATATATTTT	CSVDHRPGNTIYF
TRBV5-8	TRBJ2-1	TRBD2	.	TGTGCCAGCAGCCCTGCCGTCTTTCTAGCGGGTGAGCAGTTCTTC	CASSPAVFLAGEQFF
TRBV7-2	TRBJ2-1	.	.	TGTGCCAGCAGCTTGATACAGGGAATTGAGCAGTTCTTC	CASSLIQGIEQFF
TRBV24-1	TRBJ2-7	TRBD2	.	TGTGCCACCAGTGAGTTTGTTGCGGGGGGGTCCTACGAGCAGTACTTC	CATSEFVAGGSYEQYF
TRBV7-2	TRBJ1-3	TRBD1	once	TGTGCCAGCAGCTTAGAGGGACAGGGTGCGGCTGCTGGAAACACCATATATTTT	CASSLEGQGAAAGNTIYF
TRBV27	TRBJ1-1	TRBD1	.	TGTGCCAGCAGTTTCACAGGGGGCGGAACTGAAGCTTTCTTT	CASSFTGGGTEAFF
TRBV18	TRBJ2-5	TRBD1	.	TGTGCCAGCTCACCAAAGGGACAGGGGTTGTACCAAGAGACCCAGTACTTC	CASSPKGQGLYQETQYF
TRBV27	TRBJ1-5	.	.	TGTGCCAGCAGTCCAACAGGCCTCAATCAGCCCCAGCATTTT	CASSPTGLNQPQHF
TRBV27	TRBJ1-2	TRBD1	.	TGTGCCAGCAGTTTACTCAGGGGGGATGGCTACACCTTC	CASSLLRGDGYTF
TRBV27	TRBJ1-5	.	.	TGTGCCAGCAGTTTCGGGATGGGGAGCCCCCAGCATTTT	CASSFGMGSPQHF
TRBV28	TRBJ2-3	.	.	TGTGCCAGCAGTTATACGGGAGGCACAGATACGCAGTATTTT	CASSYTGGTDTQYF
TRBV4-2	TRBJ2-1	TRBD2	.	TGTGCCAGCAGCCGGGCGGGAGGGCCGAATGAGCAGTTCTTC	CASSRAGGPNEQFF
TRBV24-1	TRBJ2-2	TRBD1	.	TGTGCCACCAGAGGACAGGGGGACACCGGGGAGCTGTTTTTT	CATRGQGDTGELFF